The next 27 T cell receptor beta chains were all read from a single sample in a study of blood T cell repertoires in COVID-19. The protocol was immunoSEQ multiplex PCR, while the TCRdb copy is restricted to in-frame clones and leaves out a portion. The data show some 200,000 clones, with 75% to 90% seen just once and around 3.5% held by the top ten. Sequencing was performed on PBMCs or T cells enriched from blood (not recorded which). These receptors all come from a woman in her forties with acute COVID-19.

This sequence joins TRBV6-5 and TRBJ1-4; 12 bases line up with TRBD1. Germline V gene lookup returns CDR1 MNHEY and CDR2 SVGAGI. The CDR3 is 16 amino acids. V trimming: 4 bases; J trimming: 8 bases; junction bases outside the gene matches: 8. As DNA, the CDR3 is TGTGCCAGCAGTTCCCGGGACAGGGGGCTGACGGAAAAACTGTTTTTT. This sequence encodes CASSSRDRGLTEKLFF.

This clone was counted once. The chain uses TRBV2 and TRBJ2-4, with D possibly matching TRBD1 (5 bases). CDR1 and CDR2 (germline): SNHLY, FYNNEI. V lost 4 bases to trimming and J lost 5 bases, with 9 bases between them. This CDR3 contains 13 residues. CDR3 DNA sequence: TGTGCCAGCAGTGTGGGGCATCAAAACATTCAGTACTTC. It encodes CASSVGHQNIQYF.

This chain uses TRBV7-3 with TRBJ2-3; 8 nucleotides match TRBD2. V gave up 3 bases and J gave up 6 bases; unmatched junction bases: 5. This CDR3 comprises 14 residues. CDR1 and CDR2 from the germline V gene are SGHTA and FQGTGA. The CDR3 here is CASSLGRLADTQYF. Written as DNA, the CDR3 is TGTGCCAGCAGCTTGGGGAGACTAGCGGATACGCAGTATTTT.

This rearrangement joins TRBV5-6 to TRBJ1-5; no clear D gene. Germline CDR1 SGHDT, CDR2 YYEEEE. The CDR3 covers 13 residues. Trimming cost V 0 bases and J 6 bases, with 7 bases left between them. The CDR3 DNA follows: TGTGCCAGCAGCTTGGCCCGCGGTCAGCCCCAGCATTTT. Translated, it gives CASSLARGQPQHF.

Here the CDR3 DNA reads TGTGCCAGCAGTCCTCTCGCGGCCCGGCCCCAGCATTTT. It translates to CASSPLAARPQHF. The chain uses TRBV28 and TRBJ1-5; no reliable D call. V lost 5 bases and J 9 bases, leaving 14 bases between the germline ends. The CDR3 runs 13 residues. Per germline, CDR1 MDHEN and CDR2 SYDVKM. Full variable domain (missing parts from reference TRBV28 and TRBJ1-5): DVKVTQSSRYLVKRTGEKVFLECVQDMDHENMFWYRQDPGLGLRLIYFSYDVKMKEKGDIPEGYSVSREKKERFSLILESASTNQTSMYLCASSPLAARPQHFGDGTRLSIL.

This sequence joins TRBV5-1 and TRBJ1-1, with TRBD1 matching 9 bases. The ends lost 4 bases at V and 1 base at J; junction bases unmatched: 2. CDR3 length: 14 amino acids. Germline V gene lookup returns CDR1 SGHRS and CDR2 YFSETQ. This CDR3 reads CASSGDRANTEAFF. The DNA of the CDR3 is TGCGCCAGCAGCGGGGACAGGGCGAACACTGAAGCTTTCTTT.

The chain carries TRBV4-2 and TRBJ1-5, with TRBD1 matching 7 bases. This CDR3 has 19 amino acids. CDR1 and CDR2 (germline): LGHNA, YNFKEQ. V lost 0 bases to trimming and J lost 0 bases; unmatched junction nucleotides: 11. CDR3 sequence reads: CASSQDLPGQFYSNQPQHF. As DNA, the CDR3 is TGTGCCAGCAGCCAAGATCTGCCGGGACAGTTTTATAGCAATCAGCCCCAGCATTTT.

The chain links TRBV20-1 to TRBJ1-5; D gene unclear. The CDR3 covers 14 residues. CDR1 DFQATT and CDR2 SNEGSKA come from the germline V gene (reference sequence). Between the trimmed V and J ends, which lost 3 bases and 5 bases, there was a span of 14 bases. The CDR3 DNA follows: TGCAGTGCTAGTGGGCAGGCTATGGATCAGCCCCAGCATTTT. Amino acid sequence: CSASGQAMDQPQHF.

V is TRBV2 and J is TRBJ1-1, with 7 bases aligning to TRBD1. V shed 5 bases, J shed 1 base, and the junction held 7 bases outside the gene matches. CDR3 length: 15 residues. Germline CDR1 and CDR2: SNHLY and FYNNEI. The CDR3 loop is CASSTLGTANTEAFF. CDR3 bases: TGTGCCAGCAGTACTCTCGGGACAGCGAACACTGAAGCTTTCTTT.

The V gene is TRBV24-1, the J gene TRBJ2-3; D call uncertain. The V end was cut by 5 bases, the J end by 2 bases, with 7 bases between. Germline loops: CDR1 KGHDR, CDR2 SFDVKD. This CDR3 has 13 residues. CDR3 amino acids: CATSALDTDTQYF. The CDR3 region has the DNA TGTGCCACCAGTGCCCTAGACACAGATACGCAGTATTTT.

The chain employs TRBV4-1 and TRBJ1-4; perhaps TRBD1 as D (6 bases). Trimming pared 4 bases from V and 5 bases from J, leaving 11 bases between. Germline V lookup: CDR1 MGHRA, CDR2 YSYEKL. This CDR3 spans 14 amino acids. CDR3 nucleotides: TGCGCCAGCAGCCCGGGACAAATAAATGAAAAACTGTTTTTT. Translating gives CASSPGQINEKLFF.

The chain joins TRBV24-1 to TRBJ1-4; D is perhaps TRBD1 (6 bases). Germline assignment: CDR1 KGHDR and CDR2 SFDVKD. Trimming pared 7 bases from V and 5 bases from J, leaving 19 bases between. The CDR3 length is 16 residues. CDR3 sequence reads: CATSRAGAARNEKLFF. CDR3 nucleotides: TGTGCCACCAGCCGGGCGGGGGCCGCGAGAAATGAAAAACTGTTTTTT.

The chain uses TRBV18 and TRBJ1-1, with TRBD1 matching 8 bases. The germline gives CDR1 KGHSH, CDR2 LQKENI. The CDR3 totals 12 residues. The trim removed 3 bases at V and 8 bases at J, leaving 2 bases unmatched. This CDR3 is CASSPYRGEAFF. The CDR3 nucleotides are TGTGCCAGCTCACCTTACAGGGGGGAAGCTTTCTTT.

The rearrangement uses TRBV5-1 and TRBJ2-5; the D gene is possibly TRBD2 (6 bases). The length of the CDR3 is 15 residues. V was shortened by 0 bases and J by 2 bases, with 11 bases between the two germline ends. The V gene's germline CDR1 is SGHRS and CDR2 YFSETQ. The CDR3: CASSLAGRLQETQYF. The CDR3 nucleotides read TGCGCCAGCAGCTTGGCGGGGAGGCTACAAGAGACCCAGTACTTC.

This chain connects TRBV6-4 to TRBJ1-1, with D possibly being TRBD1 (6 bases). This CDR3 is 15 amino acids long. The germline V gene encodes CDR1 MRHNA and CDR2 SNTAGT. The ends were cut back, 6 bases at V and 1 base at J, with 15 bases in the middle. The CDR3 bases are TGTGCCAGCAGCCAAAATGACAGGAAGAACACTGAAGCTTTCTTT. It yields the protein CASSQNDRKNTEAFF.

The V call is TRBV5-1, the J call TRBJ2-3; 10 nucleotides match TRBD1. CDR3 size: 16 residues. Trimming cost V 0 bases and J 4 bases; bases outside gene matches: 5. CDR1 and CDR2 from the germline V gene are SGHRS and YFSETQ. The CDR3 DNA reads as TGCGCCAGCAGCTTGGGGAGCGGGACAGGGGCAGATACGCAGTATTTT. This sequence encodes CASSLGSGTGADTQYF.

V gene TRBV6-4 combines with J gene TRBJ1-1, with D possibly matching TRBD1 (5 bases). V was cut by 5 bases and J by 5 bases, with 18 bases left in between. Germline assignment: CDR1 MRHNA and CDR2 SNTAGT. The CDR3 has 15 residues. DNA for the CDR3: TGTGCCAGCAGTCCATCGTACCGTACAGGAACTGAAGCTTTCTTT. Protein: CASSPSYRTGTEAFF.

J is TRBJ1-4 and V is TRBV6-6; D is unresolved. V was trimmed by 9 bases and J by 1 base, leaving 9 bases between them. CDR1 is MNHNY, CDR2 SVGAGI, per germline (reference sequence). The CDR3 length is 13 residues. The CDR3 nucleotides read TGTGCCAGTCGGTTCTTAACTAATGAAAAACTGTTTTTT. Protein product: CASRFLTNEKLFF.

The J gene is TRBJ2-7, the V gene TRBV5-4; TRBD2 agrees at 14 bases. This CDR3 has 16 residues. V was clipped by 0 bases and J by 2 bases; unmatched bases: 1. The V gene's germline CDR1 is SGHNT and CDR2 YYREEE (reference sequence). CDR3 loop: CASSLGGLAGAYEQYF. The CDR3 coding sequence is TGTGCCAGCAGCTTGGGGGGACTAGCGGGGGCCTACGAGCAGTACTTC.

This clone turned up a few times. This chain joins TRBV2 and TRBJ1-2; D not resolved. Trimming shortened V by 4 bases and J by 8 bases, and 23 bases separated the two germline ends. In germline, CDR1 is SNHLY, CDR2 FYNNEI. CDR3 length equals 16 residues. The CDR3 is CASSGSGKGVAIGYTF. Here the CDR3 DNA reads TGTGCCAGCAGTGGATCGGGTAAGGGTGTAGCGATCGGCTACACCTTC. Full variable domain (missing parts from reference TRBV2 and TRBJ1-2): EPEVTQTPSHQVTQMGQEVILRCVPISNHLYFYWYRQILGQKVEFLVSFYNNEISEKSEIFDDQFSVERPDGSNFTLKIRSTKLEDSAMYFCASSGSGKGVAIGYTFGSGTRLTVV.

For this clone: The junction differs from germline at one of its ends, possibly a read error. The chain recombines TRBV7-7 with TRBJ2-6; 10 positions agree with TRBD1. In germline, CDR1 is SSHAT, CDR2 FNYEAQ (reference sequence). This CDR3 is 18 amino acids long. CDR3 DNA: TGTGCTAGCAGCCCCCAAATGACAGGGGGCGCGGGGGCCAACGTCCTGACTTTC. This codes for CASSPQMTGGAGANVLTF.

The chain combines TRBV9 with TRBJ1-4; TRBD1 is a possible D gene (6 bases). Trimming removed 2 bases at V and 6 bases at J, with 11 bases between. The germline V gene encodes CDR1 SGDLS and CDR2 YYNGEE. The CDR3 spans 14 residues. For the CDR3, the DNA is TGTGCCAGCAGCGTGTACAGGGTGGATGAAAAACTGTTTTTT. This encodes CASSVYRVDEKLFF. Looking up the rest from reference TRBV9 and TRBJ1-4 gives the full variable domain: DSGVTQTPKHLITATGQRVTLRCSPRSGDLSVYWYQQSLDQGLQFLIQYYNGEERAKGNILERFSAQQFPDLHSELNLSSLELGDSALYFCASSVYRVDEKLFFGSGTQLSVL.

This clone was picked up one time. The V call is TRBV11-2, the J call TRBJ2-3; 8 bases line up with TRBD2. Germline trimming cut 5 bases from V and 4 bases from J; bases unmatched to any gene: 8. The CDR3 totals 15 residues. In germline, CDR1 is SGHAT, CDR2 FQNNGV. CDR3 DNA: TGTGCCAGCAGCCGAAACACCGGGGGGGCAGATACGCAGTATTTT. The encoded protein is CASSRNTGGADTQYF.

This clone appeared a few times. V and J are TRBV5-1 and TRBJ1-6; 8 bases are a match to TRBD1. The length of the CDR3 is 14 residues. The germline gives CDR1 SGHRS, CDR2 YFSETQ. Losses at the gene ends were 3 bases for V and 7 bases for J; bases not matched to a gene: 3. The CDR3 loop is CASSYGQGNSPLHF. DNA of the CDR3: TGCGCCAGCAGCTACGGACAGGGAAATTCACCCCTCCACTTT. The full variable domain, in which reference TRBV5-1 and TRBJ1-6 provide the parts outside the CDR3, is KAGVTQTPRYLIKTRGQQVTLSCSPISGHRSVSWYQQTPGQGLQFLFEYFSETQRNKGNFPGRFSGRQFSNSRSEMNVSTLELGDSALYLCASSYGQGNSPLHFGNGTRLTVT.

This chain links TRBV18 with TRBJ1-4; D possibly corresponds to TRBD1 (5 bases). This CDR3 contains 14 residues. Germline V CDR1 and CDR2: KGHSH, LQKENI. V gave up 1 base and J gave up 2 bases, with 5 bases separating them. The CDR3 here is CASSPQGTNEKLFF. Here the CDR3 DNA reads TGTGCCAGCTCACCACAGGGGACTAATGAAAAACTGTTTTTT.

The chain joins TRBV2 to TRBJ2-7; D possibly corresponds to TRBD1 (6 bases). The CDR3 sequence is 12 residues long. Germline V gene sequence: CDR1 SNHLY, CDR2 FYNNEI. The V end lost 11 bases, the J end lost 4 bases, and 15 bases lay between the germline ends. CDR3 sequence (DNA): TGTGCCTCCCTTGGGGGCAGGTACGAGCAGTACGTC. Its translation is CASLGGRYEQYV.

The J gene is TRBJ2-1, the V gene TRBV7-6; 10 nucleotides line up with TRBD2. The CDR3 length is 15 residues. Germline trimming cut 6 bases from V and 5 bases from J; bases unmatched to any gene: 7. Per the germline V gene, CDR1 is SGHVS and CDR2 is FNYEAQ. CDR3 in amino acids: CASRPLAGVNNEQFF. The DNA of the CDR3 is TGTGCCAGCAGACCCCTAGCGGGGGTAAACAATGAGCAGTTCTTC.